One and the same sample provided the 24 T cell receptor beta chains below, sequenced in a study of human T cells and chemical hapten exposure. Time point here: patch test 2, 6 weeks after DPC sensitization. The treatment here: therapeutic diphenylcyclopropenone sensitization with weekly scalp DPC. In TCRdb, the RACE reads were re-called with MiXCR into one record per CDR3 protein. The table lists 80,000 to 95,000 distinct CDR3 sequences, under 14% of them singletons. The sample was whole blood, taken in connection with sensitization to the hapten diphenylcyclopropenone (DPC). The origin of the receptors is a man younger than 35 with alopecia areata. Some clones in this sample may be carry-over from other donors' samples.

This clonotype appeared a few times. The rearrangement links TRBV10-3 to TRBJ1-5, with D hard to call. Between the trimmed V and J ends, which lost 4 bases and 7 bases, there was a span of 11 bases. Germline-derived CDR1 and CDR2 are ENHRY and SYGVKD. This CDR3 contains 13 residues. The CDR3 sequence: CAISVVREQPQHF. As DNA, the CDR3 is TGTGCCATCAGTGTCGTAAGGGAACAGCCCCAGCATTTT.

In this sample, this clonotype turned up a few times. V gene TRBV7-2 combines with J gene TRBJ1-3; TRBD1 matches at 9 bases. The germline V gene encodes CDR1 SGHTA and CDR2 FQGNSA. The CDR3 has 15 residues. V lost 5 bases to trimming and J lost 0 bases; unmatched junction nucleotides: 2. In nucleotides, the CDR3 is TGTGCCAGCAGCACAGGGGGCTTCTCTGGAAACACCATATATTTT. Translated: CASSTGGFSGNTIYF.

The chain uses TRBV7-6 and TRBJ1-3; TRBD1 matches 8 bases. The CDR3 sequence is 14 residues long. After removal of 5 bases from V and 4 bases from J, the junction contained 4 bases not matched to a gene. Per germline, CDR1 SGHVS and CDR2 FNYEAQ. CDR3 DNA sequence: TGTGCCAGCAGCATCGACAGGGGCGGAAACACCATATATTTT. Translating it yields CASSIDRGGNTIYF. Full variable domain (missing parts from reference TRBV7-6 and TRBJ1-3): GAGVSQSPRYKVTKRGQDVALRCDPISGHVSLYWYRQALGQGPEFLTYFNYEAQQDKSGLPNDRFSAERPEGSISTLTIQRTEQRDSAMYRCASSIDRGGNTIYFGEGSWLTVV.

The J gene is TRBJ2-7, the V gene TRBV4-3, with unresolved D. Trimming removed 0 bases from V and 2 bases from J, with 14 bases in between. CDR1 and CDR2 from the germline V gene are LGHNA and YSLEER. The CDR3 totals 16 residues. The CDR3 is CASSQDGNTATYEQYF. The CDR3 region has the DNA TGCGCCAGCAGCCAAGATGGGAACACAGCTACCTACGAGCAGTACTTC.

CDR3 DNA: TGTGCCAGCAGCCACCTTGCCCCCTTGTTCGTAGACACTGAAGCTTTCTTT. Translation gives CASSHLAPLFVDTEAFF. The chain couples TRBV14 to TRBJ1-1; D remains ambiguous. The germline gives CDR1 SGHDN, CDR2 FVKESK. The CDR3 spans 17 residues. V lost 3 bases and J 3 bases, leaving 20 bases between the germline ends.

A remark on this clonotype: The conserved phenylalanine or tryptophan normally closing the CDR3 is absent here, so this likely arose from a read error. The chain combines TRBV10-3 with TRBJ2-5; the D gene is possibly TRBD1 (6 bases). Trimming took 6 bases from V and 5 from J, leaving 10 bases between them. This CDR3 is 12 amino acids long. The germline gives CDR1 ENHRY, CDR2 SYGVKD. The CDR3 DNA reads TGTGCCATCAGCAGGGGTTGGGAGACCCAGTACTTG. Amino acids: CAISRGWETQYL.

Many counts were recorded for this clonotype. The DNA of the CDR3 is TGTGCCAGCAGTGAGACTGGGGAGGCTAGCTATGGCTACACCTTC. This gives the protein CASSETGEASYGYTF. The V and J genes are TRBV6-4 and TRBJ1-2; no clear D gene. Trimming took off 3 bases at V and 4 bases at J, with 15 bases between the two ends. Germline CDR1 reads MRHNA; CDR2 reads SNTAGT. The CDR3 spans 15 residues.

In this sample, this clonotype turned up many times. The chain joins TRBV7-9 to TRBJ1-1; a possible D gene is TRBD1 (5 bases). V lost 4 bases, J lost 0 bases, and 21 bases lay in between. The CDR3 totals 18 residues. Germline V gives CDR1 SEHNR, CDR2 FQNEAQ (reference sequence). The CDR3 protein is CASSYRPGTGGMNTEAFF. The CDR3 DNA reads as TGTGCCAGCAGCTACCGTCCCGGGACCGGGGGGATGAACACTGAAGCTTTCTTT. Full variable domain (rest looked up from reference TRBV7-9 and TRBJ1-1): DTGVSQNPRHKITKRGQNVTFRCDPISEHNRLYWYRQTLGQGPEFLTYFQNEAQLEKSRLLSDRFSAERPKGSFSTLEIQRTEQGDSAMYLCASSYRPGTGGMNTEAFFGQGTRLTVV.

The chain carries TRBV11-2 and TRBJ1-4; 7 bases align to TRBD1. Looked up from germline, CDR1 is SGHAT and CDR2 is FQNNGV. The CDR3 has 16 residues. After removal of 6 bases from V and 7 bases from J, the junction contained 14 bases not matched to a gene. CDR3 loop: CASRDRLGLSSEKLFF. CDR3 bases: TGTGCCAGCAGGGACAGGCTGGGGCTTAGCAGTGAAAAACTGTTTTTT.

This clonotype was detected a few times. CDR3 amino acids: CASSLPRQGSSPLHF. DNA of the CDR3: TGTGCCAGCAGCTTACCGAGACAGGGTTCCTCACCCCTCCACTTT. The chain carries TRBV7-2 and TRBJ1-6, with 7 bases fitting TRBD1. Germline V gene data show CDR1 as SGHTA and CDR2 as FQGNSA. V dropped 2 bases and J dropped 10; count of bases not matched to a gene: 8. The CDR3 sequence is 15 residues long.

This clonotype was seen only a few times. This chain links TRBV11-2 with TRBJ1-1; no definite D call. Germline-derived CDR1 and CDR2 are SGHAT and FQNNGV. V was cut by 0 bases and J by 4 bases, with 12 bases left in between. The CDR3 is 15 residues long. CDR3 protein: CASSLEGSSTTEAFF. CDR3 coding DNA: TGTGCCAGCAGCTTAGAGGGCAGCTCCACCACTGAAGCTTTCTTT.

Regarding this clonotype: A much bigger clone sits one base away, suggesting this may be a read error. The chain employs TRBV12-3 or TRBV12-4 and TRBJ2-5; TRBD2 agrees at 7 bases. This CDR3 has 14 amino acids. V lost 5 bases, J lost 4 bases, and 7 bases stayed unmatched. CDR3 region: CASSPGLDAETQYF. The CDR3 DNA is TGTGCCAGCAGTCCTGGACTAGATGCAGAGACCCAGTACTTC.

The sample holds a few counts of this clonotype. J is TRBJ2-4 and V is TRBV20-1, with no clear D. Per the germline V gene, CDR1 is DFQATT and CDR2 is SNEGSKA (reference sequence). The CDR3 is made up of 14 amino acids. Deletions cut 5 bases from V and 0 bases from J, with 11 bases between. This chain's CDR3 is CSAPSLLAKNIQYF. The CDR3 DNA is TGCAGTGCTCCGTCACTCTTAGCCAAAAACATTCAGTACTTC.

V is TRBV2 and J is TRBJ2-7; the D gene is possibly TRBD1 (6 bases). The CDR3 has 14 residues. Trimming stripped 8 bases from V and 6 bases from J, with 20 bases between. Germline loops: CDR1 SNHLY, CDR2 FYNNEI. The CDR3 sequence is CASRSRGIGCEQYF. CDR3 DNA sequence: TGTGCCAGCCGGAGTAGGGGGATTGGCTGCGAGCAGTACTTC.

This sequence joins TRBV7-2 and TRBJ2-2; 13 bases agree with TRBD2. Germline CDR1 and CDR2: SGHTA and FQGNSA. J gave up 4 bases and V 2 bases, and 4 bases lay outside the gene matches. The CDR3 sequence is 17 residues long. The CDR3 sequence is CASSLWTSGGRTGELFF. The CDR3 region has the DNA TGTGCCAGCAGCTTATGGACTAGCGGGGGACGCACCGGGGAGCTGTTTTTT.

The table lists this clonotype with a few counts. The chain couples TRBV7-6 to TRBJ2-1, with TRBD2 matching 8 bases. The CDR3 sequence is 16 residues long. Germline CDR1 reads SGHVS; CDR2 reads FNYEAQ. J gave up 3 bases and V 5 bases, and 9 bases lay outside the gene matches. The CDR3 bases are TGTGCCAGCAGCCCGTTAGCGGGAATACGCTACAATGAGCAGTTCTTC. Translating it yields CASSPLAGIRYNEQFF.

This clonotype turned up a few times. The J gene is TRBJ2-7, the V gene TRBV7-9, with TRBD1 identical over 10 bases. V lost 5 bases and J lost 0; bases outside the gene matches: 4. The CDR3 consists of 15 residues. Germline CDR1 is SEHNR and CDR2 is FQNEAQ (reference sequence). CDR3 in amino acids: CASSGDRGHSYEQYV. In nucleotides, the CDR3 is TGTGCCAGCAGCGGTGACAGGGGGCACTCCTACGAGCAGTACGTC.

The sample holds many counts of this clonotype. The J gene is TRBJ2-2, the V gene TRBV2; 9 bases map to TRBD1. CDR1 SNHLY and CDR2 FYNNEI come from the germline V gene. This CDR3 contains 15 residues. V shed 5 bases, J shed 4 bases, and the junction held 5 bases outside the gene matches. The CDR3, as DNA: TGTGCCAGCAGTTACCGACAGGGGGTCACCGGGGAGCTGTTTTTT. Protein sequence: CASSYRQGVTGELFF.

In its sample, this clonotype was seen a few times. The chain recombines TRBV7-6 with TRBJ2-2; 7 bases match TRBD2. Germline V CDR1 and CDR2: SGHVS, FNYEAQ. CDR3 length: 19 amino acids. After removal of 1 base from V and 7 bases from J, the junction contained 18 bases not matched to a gene. In DNA form, the CDR3 reads TGTGCCAGCAGCTTAGAGTTTACGGCCCGTCGGGGGGACGGCGGGGAGCTGTTTTTT. It translates to CASSLEFTARRGDGGELFF.

This clonotype appeared a few times. The rearrangement uses TRBV19 and TRBJ2-2, with 12 positions matching TRBD2. Per the germline V gene, CDR1 is LNHDA and CDR2 is SQIVND (reference sequence). This CDR3 comprises 16 residues. V was pared by 4 bases and J by 5 bases, with 5 bases of the junction left unmatched. Here the CDR3 reads CASSRRLAGDTGELFF. CDR3 coding DNA: TGTGCCAGTAGTAGACGACTAGCGGGGGATACCGGGGAGCTGTTTTTT.

CDR3 bases: TGCAGCGTTGGAGGGAGCCTAGAGACCCAGTACTTC. Its protein product is CSVGGSLETQYF. The chain is built from TRBV29-1 and TRBJ2-5, with D possibly matching TRBD2 (5 bases). Germline loops: CDR1 SQVTM, CDR2 ANQGSEA. The V and J ends lost 4 bases and 4 bases respectively, with 10 bases between them. The CDR3 covers 12 residues.

The V gene is TRBV4-3, the J gene TRBJ2-7; D perhaps matches TRBD2 (6 bases). The CDR3 is 14 amino acids. The V and J ends lost 4 bases and 5 bases respectively, with 15 bases between them. Germline CDR1 reads LGHNA; CDR2 reads YSLEER. The CDR3 protein is CASSLGLAYHEQYV. CDR3 DNA: TGCGCCAGCAGCCTAGGGCTAGCGTACCACGAGCAGTACGTC.

This chain joins TRBV6-4 and TRBJ2-2, with 10 bases aligning to TRBD1. With V trimmed by 6 bases and J by 7 bases, 5 bases remained unmatched. Germline CDR1 and CDR2: MRHNA and SNTAGT. The CDR3 runs 14 residues. The chain's CDR3 is CASRGTGEGGELFF. CDR3 bases: TGTGCCAGCAGGGGGACAGGGGAAGGCGGGGAGCTGTTTTTT.

This clonotype has ten or more counts. The gene calls are TRBV7-7 and TRBJ2-2, with D unresolved. CDR1 and CDR2 from the germline V gene are SSHAT and FNYEAQ (reference sequence). The V gene lost 1 base and the J gene lost 2 bases, with 8 bases spanning the gap. The CDR3 has 15 amino acids. The CDR3 is CASSLGQQNTGELFF. Written as DNA, the CDR3 is TGTGCCAGCAGCTTAGGGCAGCAAAACACCGGGGAGCTGTTTTTT.